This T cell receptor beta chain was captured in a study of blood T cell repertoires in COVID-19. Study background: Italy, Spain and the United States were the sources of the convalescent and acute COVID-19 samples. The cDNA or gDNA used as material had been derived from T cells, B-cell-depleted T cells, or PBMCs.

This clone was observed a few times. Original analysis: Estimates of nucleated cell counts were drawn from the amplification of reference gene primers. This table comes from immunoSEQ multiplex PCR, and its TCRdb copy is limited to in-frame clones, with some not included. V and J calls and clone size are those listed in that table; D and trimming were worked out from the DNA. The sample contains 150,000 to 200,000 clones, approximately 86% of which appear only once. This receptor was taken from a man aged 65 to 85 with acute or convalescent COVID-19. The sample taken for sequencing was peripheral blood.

Here the CDR3 DNA reads TGTGCCACCAGCAGAACCGACAGGGACAGCGAGCAGTACTTC. Amino acids: CATSRTDRDSEQYF. V gene TRBV15 combines with J gene TRBJ2-7, with 7 bases lining up with TRBD1. This CDR3 has 14 residues. J gave up 6 bases and V 2 bases, and 7 bases lay outside the gene matches. Germline V gives CDR1 LNHNV, CDR2 YYDKDF (reference sequence).